Listed below are T cell receptor beta chains from one sample, sequenced in a study of siplizumab effects on memory and regulatory T cells. Libraries were prepared by immunoSEQ multiplex PCR; TCRdb keeps only in-frame clonotypes and omits some of them. The sample has approximately 100,000 clones; roughly 91% are singletons. Sequencing was done on a sample of non-Treg CD4+ T cells sorted from blood. Every receptor here comes from a human donor in good health. CDR3s include the opening cysteine and the closing phenylalanine or tryptophan. The D gene is left open where the match is weak.

TRBV18,-,CASSPETPETQYF
TRBV29-1,-,CSVEAPRVSYNEQFF
TRBV30,TRBD1,CARPTGEGYGYTF
TRBV4-3,-,CASRGGNTIYF
TRBV11-2,-,CASSSSTNRGSYNEQFF
TRBV15,-,CATSRGPPQPQHF
TRBV9,TRBD2,CASSVATRLALNEQFF
TRBV5-6,TRBD1,CASSYGQGSLQETQYF
TRBV11-3,TRBD2,CASSKFSGREITDTQYF
TRBV5-1,-,CASSPPGQANTGELFF
TRBV9,-,CASSGAGIYEQFF
TRBV7-8,TRBD2,CASSARLAVTSGANVLTF
TRBV5-1,TRBD1,CASSHRTGGNTGELFF
TRBV6-5,-,CASSRQAYYNEQFF
TRBV4-1,TRBD1,CASKQQGAGELFF
TRBV6-1,-,CASKGIAINYGYTF
TRBV5-4,TRBD1,CASSSKTGGDYGYTF
TRBV5-4,-,CASSWTLYTEAFF
TRBV7-2,TRBD1,CASSPQGGAIIYEQYF
TRBV5-1,TRBD1,CASSERTGGYGYTF
TRBV6-1,TRBD2,CASSEVPGLAGYEQYF
TRBV19,-,CASTTGPGYGYTF
TRBV27,-,CASSLAFQGIYEQYF
TRBV6-1,-,CALRLSRVGELFF
TRBV10-3,-,CATSGTYTNEQFF
TRBV27,TRBD2,CASSLGLAPQETQYF
TRBV7-9,-,CASSLYVRGINEKLFF
TRBV2,TRBD1,CASKRDRVKETQYF
TRBV19,-,CASSEPGTVRRYF
TRBV10-3,TRBD1,CAISEPRDRGGEQFF
TRBV5-4,-,CASSVGGRGPQPQHF
TRBV18,-,CASSPPTSSTDTQYF
TRBV28,-,CASSSTGTRDQETQYF
TRBV15,-,CATSRDGAGIYEQYF
TRBV19,TRBD2,CASSIGGRAGNEQFF
TRBV27,TRBD1,CASSSDRGPGNTIYF
TRBV5-4,-,CASSGHQETQYF
TRBV10-3,-,CAISVLANEQYF
TRBV25-1,-,CASSSDSEPYEQYF
TRBV7-3,TRBD1,CASSPQQGGGYEQYF
TRBV9,TRBD1,CASSPTLGTGNGYTF
TRBV5-4,-,CATKIGLSNYGYTF
TRBV6-6,TRBD2,CAVGSGRINEQFF
TRBV11-2,-,CASSLDWGRSETQYF
TRBV9,TRBD2,CASSVAPGGGETQYF